This TCR beta chain stems from a study of T cell repertoires in cytomegalovirus infection. Study in general: From public TCR beta signatures came an indication of both CMV infection and matching HLA type.

Study-level findings and limits: CMV-specific TCR beta clonotypes restricted by HLA-C were the ones dominating the ex vivo response.

A word on this clonotype: Its antigen is unidentified.

MiXCR, applied by TCRdb to the reads, yields one record per CDR3 protein. This repertoire shows about 52,000 distinct CDR3 sequences, about 18% found once; its top ten account for around four fifths. V gave up 4 bases and J gave up 4 bases, with 11 bases separating them. Germline CDR1 is SQVTM and CDR2 is ANQGSEA. The CDR3 has 12 amino acids. The chain is built from TRBV29-1 and TRBJ2-7, with D perhaps matching TRBD2 (6 bases). The input for sequencing was CD8+ T cells from cultured PBMCs, taken from culture after CMV antigen stimulation. This TCR derives from a human donor in good health (CMV status not recorded). Some clones in this sample may be carry-over from other donors' samples. This CDR3 is CSVVTGGYEQYF. For the CDR3, the DNA is TGCAGCGTTGTGACCGGAGGGTACGAGCAGTACTTC.